The T cell receptor beta chain described here comes from a study of T-cell memory formation after mild COVID-19. Study-wide points: CD4/CD8 balance characterized clones contracting day 15 to 85, and CD4+ skew characterized later expanders. Whether second-wave clones peaking at day 37 were SARS-CoV-2 specific went unconfirmed. CD8+ contracting clones occupied EMRA, while CD4+ ones occupied mainly CM and EM.

Germline CDR1 is MGHRA and CDR2 is YSYEKL. CDR3 length: 15 residues. V was clipped by 0 bases and J by 0 bases, with 6 bases between them. The TCR alpha and TCR beta cDNA libraries, bearing sample barcodes and UMIs, were generated by 5'RACE using constant-segment primers. TCRdb independently ran MiXCR on the 5' RACE reads; one entry per CDR3 protein. This sample has approximately 270,000 distinct CDR3 sequences, with 15% to 20% found just once. Notes on this clonotype: The antigen remains undetermined.

Sequencing input: PBMCs or a T cell subset sorted from them (not recorded which). This rearrangement joins TRBV4-1 to TRBJ1-3; D not certain. The TCR was taken from a man aged 18 to 29 who had mild COVID-19 (a few samples of this study predate the infection). Cell type and time point are not known. The CDR3 here is CASSQEIVSGNTIYF. As DNA, the CDR3 is TGCGCCAGCAGCCAAGAAATCGTCTCTGGAAACACCATATATTTT.